The 27 T cell receptor beta chains reported below all come from one sample, sequenced in a study of shared clonotypes between healthy human individuals. The method was immunoSEQ multiplex PCR; TCRdb's version includes in-frame clones alone and lacks a portion of them. The sample has roughly 2.6 million clones; 90% to 95% are singletons. Source material: naive CD4+ T cells sorted from blood. Noted subset: CD45RA+ positively selected. The receptors were sampled from a man younger than 35 in good health.

This clone was recorded only once. This sequence joins TRBV12-2 and TRBJ2-5; the DNA was not compared with TRBD1, the D call given in the table. TRBV12-2 is a listed pseudogene. CDR3 length: 14 residues. In nucleotides, the CDR3 is TGTGCAAGTCTACCCCGGACAGGGAAAGAGACCCAGTACTTC. Translated, it gives CASLPRTGKETQYF.

The V and J genes are TRBV6-1 and TRBJ1-1; D is ambiguous. V shed 2 bases and J shed 5 bases, with 12 bases lying between them. Germline-derived CDR1 and CDR2 are MNHNS and SASEGT. The CDR3 sequence is 14 residues long. The CDR3 loop is CASSEMLTGTEAFF. In DNA form, the CDR3 reads TGTGCCAGCAGTGAAATGTTAACGGGGACTGAAGCTTTCTTT.

V gene TRBV5-1 combines with J gene TRBJ2-2; 8 bases fit TRBD1. CDR1 and CDR2 from the germline V gene are SGHRS and YFSETQ. The CDR3 loop spans 16 amino acids. Trimming cost V 2 bases and J 3 bases; bases outside gene matches: 6. The CDR3: CASSFGPGQDTGELFF. The CDR3 DNA reads TGCGCCAGCAGCTTTGGTCCGGGACAGGACACCGGGGAGCTGTTTTTT. The variable domain in full, completed from reference TRBV5-1 and TRBJ2-2, reads KAGVTQTPRYLIKTRGQQVTLSCSPISGHRSVSWYQQTPGQGLQFLFEYFSETQRNKGNFPGRFSGRQFSNSRSEMNVSTLELGDSALYLCASSFGPGQDTGELFFGEGSRLTVL.

V is TRBV27 and J is TRBJ2-5, with 7 bases fitting TRBD2. There are 15 residues in the CDR3. CDR1 is MNHEY and CDR2 is SMNVEV in the germline V gene (reference sequence). V lost 0 bases to trimming and J lost 4 bases; unmatched junction nucleotides: 5. Written as DNA, the CDR3 is TGTGCCAGCAGTTTATCGACGGGGGGTGGAGAGACCCAGTACTTC. Its protein is CASSLSTGGGETQYF.

The CDR3 reads CASSLGGPEYEQYF. The CDR3 region has the DNA TGCGCCAGCAGCTTGGGCGGCCCCGAATACGAGCAGTACTTC. The V call is TRBV5-1, the J call TRBJ2-7; no reliable D call. Per germline, CDR1 SGHRS and CDR2 YFSETQ. The CDR3 is 14 amino acids. V was clipped by 0 bases and J by 4 bases, with 11 bases between them.

This clone was detected once. Distinct nucleotide sequences in the sample also encode this CDR3. The chain links TRBV2 to TRBJ2-5; 8 bases agree with TRBD1. CDR3 length: 13 amino acids. Trimming took 6 bases from V and 5 from J; bases not matched to a gene: 5. Germline V gene lookup returns CDR1 SNHLY and CDR2 FYNNEI. Here the CDR3 DNA reads TGTGCCAGCAGCCAGGGGGCGGGGGAGACCCAGTACTTC. Encoded protein: CASSQGAGETQYF.

As regards this clone: Distinct nucleotide sequences in the sample also encode this CDR3. The V gene is TRBV4-1, the J gene TRBJ1-5, with a tentative D call TRBD1 (5 bases). V lost 4 bases, J lost 2 bases, and 9 bases lay in between. Germline CDR1 reads MGHRA; CDR2 reads YSYEKL. This CDR3 is built from 14 residues. The CDR3 DNA is TGCGCCAGCAGCCTAACAGGAGGCAATCAGCCCCAGCATTTT. This encodes CASSLTGGNQPQHF.

This clone has more than one count but fewer than ten. This chain's CDR3 is CASSAGGTQYF. In DNA form, the CDR3 reads TGCGCCAGCAGTGCCGGAGGGACCCAGTACTTC. The chain recombines TRBV10-1 with TRBJ2-5; D possibly corresponds to TRBD2 (5 bases). V was clipped by 4 bases and J by 7 bases, with 7 bases between them. CDR3 length: 11 residues. CDR1 WNHNN and CDR2 SYGVQD come from the germline V gene (reference sequence).

The chain carries TRBV29-1 and TRBJ2-1; D may be TRBD1 (5 bases). CDR3 size: 10 residues. The germline V gene encodes CDR1 SQVTM and CDR2 ANQGSEA. The V end was cut by 7 bases, the J end by 8 bases, with 9 bases between. CDR3 DNA sequence: TGCAGCGCAGGGTTTGATGAGCAGTTCTTC. This sequence encodes CSAGFDEQFF.

This clone came up once. The J gene is TRBJ2-3, the V gene TRBV6-6; tentatively, D is TRBD2 (5 bases). V was pared by 10 bases and J by 6 bases, with 23 bases between. The CDR3 is 15 residues long. The germline V gene encodes CDR1 MNHNY and CDR2 SVGAGI (reference sequence). This CDR3 is CATVPRAGASDTQYF. The CDR3 DNA follows: TGTGCCACCGTCCCGCGGGCGGGCGCATCGGATACGCAGTATTTT.

The chain uses TRBV7-9 and TRBJ2-2; perhaps TRBD1 as D (6 bases). V was shortened by 0 bases and J by 9 bases, with 11 bases between the two germline ends. From germline, CDR1 is SEHNR and CDR2 FQNEAQ (reference sequence). The CDR3 is made up of 14 amino acids. The CDR3 loop reads CASSLALQGRELFF. The CDR3 region has the DNA TGTGCCAGCAGCTTAGCCCTACAGGGTAGGGAGCTGTTTTTT.

As concerns this clone: Other DNA sequences in this sample translate to the same CDR3. The genes are TRBV18 and TRBJ1-5; 11 nucleotides match TRBD1. From germline, CDR1 is KGHSH and CDR2 LQKENI. Unmatched junction bases numbered 4, after V lost 5 bases and J lost 7 bases. CDR3 length equals 14 residues. CDR3 DNA sequence: TGTGCCAGCTCAGGACAGGGGGCAGGGCAGCCCCAGCATTTT. Protein product: CASSGQGAGQPQHF.

The V call is TRBV2, the J call TRBJ1-5; D may be TRBD1 (5 bases). CDR1 is SNHLY, CDR2 FYNNEI, per germline. The CDR3 length is 16 residues. Trimming cost V 3 bases and J 2 bases, with 14 bases left between them. The DNA for the CDR3 is TGTGCCAGCAGTGATAGAGGGACTTGGGGCAATCAGCCCCAGCATTTT. This translates into CASSDRGTWGNQPQHF.

The chain has TRBV2 and TRBJ2-6; D uncertain. Germline values: CDR1 SNHLY, CDR2 FYNNEI. V was pared by 8 bases and J by 3 bases, with 2 bases between. The CDR3 totals 11 residues. This chain's CDR3 is CASGGANVLTF. CDR3 bases: TGTGCCAGCGGTGGGGCCAACGTCCTGACTTTC.

This rearrangement joins TRBV7-3 to TRBJ2-6; 9 bases are shared with TRBD1. Losses at the gene ends were 6 bases for V and 3 bases for J; bases not matched to a gene: 12. The CDR3 spans 18 residues. Per germline, CDR1 SGHTA and CDR2 FQGTGA. The CDR3 protein is CASRGETGGPFGANVLTF. The CDR3 region has the DNA TGTGCCAGCAGAGGTGAGACAGGGGGACCCTTTGGGGCCAACGTCCTGACTTTC.

The rearrangement joins TRBV5-1 to TRBJ2-3; possible D gene TRBD1, 6 bases. The V and J ends lost 3 bases and 0 bases respectively, with 11 bases between them. This CDR3 has 15 amino acids. The germline gives CDR1 SGHRS, CDR2 YFSETQ. The CDR3 loop reads CASSSTGSSTDTQYF. The CDR3 DNA is TGCGCCAGCAGCTCTACAGGGTCTAGCACAGATACGCAGTATTTT. The variable domain in full, with the rest retrieved from reference TRBV5-1 and TRBJ2-3, is KAGVTQTPRYLIKTRGQQVTLSCSPISGHRSVSWYQQTPGQGLQFLFEYFSETQRNKGNFPGRFSGRQFSNSRSEMNVSTLELGDSALYLCASSSTGSSTDTQYFGPGTRLTVL.

This sequence joins TRBV5-1 and TRBJ2-1, with 9 bases aligning to TRBD2. Germline CDR1 SGHRS, CDR2 YFSETQ. The CDR3 consists of 14 residues. V was clipped by 6 bases and J by 5 bases; unmatched bases: 6. The CDR3: CASTPSGINNEQFF. The CDR3 DNA follows: TGCGCCAGCACGCCTAGCGGGATAAACAATGAGCAGTTCTTC.

The V and J genes are TRBV15 and TRBJ2-1; D is unresolved. The CDR3 has 17 residues. Germline V lookup: CDR1 LNHNV, CDR2 YYDKDF (reference sequence). The V end was cut by 0 bases, the J end by 9 bases, with 21 bases between. The CDR3 DNA reads TGTGCCACCAGCAGAGATCGGTTAAGTTCCGCCTTCGCTGAGCAGTTCTTC. Encoded protein: CATSRDRLSSAFAEQFF.

This clone has a single count. The J gene is TRBJ1-4, the V gene TRBV2; 7 bases match TRBD1. The germline V gene has CDR1 SNHLY and CDR2 FYNNEI. CDR3 length equals 15 residues. V lost 2 bases and J lost 8; bases outside the gene matches: 8. DNA for the CDR3: TGTGCCAGCAGTGAAAGGAAGGGGGCCCGGGAAAAACTGTTTTTT. Protein product: CASSERKGAREKLFF.

J is TRBJ1-1 and V is TRBV6-5; the D gene is possibly TRBD1 (5 bases). V gave up 5 bases and J gave up 4 bases, with 14 bases separating them. Germline assignment: CDR1 MNHEY and CDR2 SVGAGI. There are 14 residues in the CDR3. Here the CDR3 DNA reads TGTGCCAGCAGTCCTTCGGTGGGGCGCACTGAAGCTTTCTTT. Translation: CASSPSVGRTEAFF.

This chain joins TRBV25-1 and TRBJ2-1; no clear D. The CDR3 totals 14 residues. Germline values: CDR1 MGHDK, CDR2 SYGVNS. Trimming left V 1 base short and J 9 bases short, with 13 bases between. CDR3: CASSELKGISEQFF. CDR3 nucleotides: TGTGCCAGCAGTGAATTAAAGGGAATCAGTGAGCAGTTCTTC.

With respect to this clone: Its ends do not fully match the called genes, so a read error is possible. The chain uses TRBV7-7 and TRBJ2-1, with 12 bases aligning to TRBD2. Germline V gives CDR1 SSHAT, CDR2 FNYEAQ (reference sequence). The CDR3 length is 15 residues. The CDR3 coding sequence is TGTGCTAGCAGTCTAGCGGGAGGGCCCTTCAATGAGCAGTTCTTC. Protein product: CASSLAGGPFNEQFF.

This clone was seen a handful of times. This rearrangement joins TRBV10-3 to TRBJ1-1; the D is unclear. The ends were cut back, 4 bases at V and 0 bases at J, with 6 bases in the middle. CDR3 length: 13 residues. Germline CDR1 and CDR2: ENHRY and SYGVKD. The CDR3 here is CAISGRVNTEAFF. The CDR3 DNA sequence: TGTGCCATCAGTGGGCGGGTGAACACTGAAGCTTTCTTT.

This rearrangement joins TRBV15 to TRBJ2-1; D might be TRBD2 (5 bases). Germline lookup yields CDR1 LNHNV and CDR2 YYDKDF (reference sequence). Trimming took off 2 bases at V and 0 bases at J, with 14 bases between the two ends. This CDR3 comprises 17 residues. CDR3 DNA: TGTGCCACCAGCAGATTTCACCGGGGAAACTCCTACAATGAGCAGTTCTTC. This translates into CATSRFHRGNSYNEQFF.

V usage is TRBV7-2 and J usage is TRBJ2-5; 12 bases map to TRBD1. CDR1 SGHTA and CDR2 FQGNSA come from the germline V gene. The CDR3 consists of 16 residues. The trim removed 5 bases at V and 6 bases at J, leaving 10 bases unmatched. CDR3 DNA: TGTGCCAGCAGCGGATCCGGGACAGGGGGCGCAAAGACCCAGTACTTC. The encoded protein is CASSGSGTGGAKTQYF.

The rearrangement joins TRBV11-2 to TRBJ2-1; a weak D match, TRBD2 (5 bases). Germline V gives CDR1 SGHAT, CDR2 FQNNGV. Between the trimmed V and J ends, which lost 8 bases and 0 bases, there was a span of 14 bases. The CDR3 has 15 amino acids. The CDR3 here is CASGFGSDSYNEQFF. The CDR3 DNA follows: TGTGCCAGCGGTTTTGGTAGCGACTCCTACAATGAGCAGTTCTTC.

The chain carries TRBV6-1 and TRBJ2-4; perhaps D is TRBD1 or TRBD2 (5 bases each). Germline assignment: CDR1 MNHNS and CDR2 SASEGT. Deletions cut 3 bases from V and 14 bases from J, with 11 bases between. This CDR3 comprises 11 residues. CDR3 amino acids: CASSDRDGEYF. CDR3 sequence (DNA): TGTGCCAGCAGTGACCGGGACGGGGAGTACTTC.